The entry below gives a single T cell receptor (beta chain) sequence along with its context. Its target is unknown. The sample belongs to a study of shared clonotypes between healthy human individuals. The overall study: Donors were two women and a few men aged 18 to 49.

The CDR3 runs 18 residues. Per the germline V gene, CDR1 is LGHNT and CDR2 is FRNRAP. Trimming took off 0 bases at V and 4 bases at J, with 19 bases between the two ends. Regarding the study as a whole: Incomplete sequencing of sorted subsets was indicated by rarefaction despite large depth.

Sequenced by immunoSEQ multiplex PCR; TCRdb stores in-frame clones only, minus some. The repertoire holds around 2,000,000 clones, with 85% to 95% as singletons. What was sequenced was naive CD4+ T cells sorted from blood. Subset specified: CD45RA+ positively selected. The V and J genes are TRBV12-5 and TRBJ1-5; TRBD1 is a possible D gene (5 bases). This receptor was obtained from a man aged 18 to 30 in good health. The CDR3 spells CASGLVSLGQGRNQPQHF. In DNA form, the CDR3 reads TGTGCTAGTGGTTTGGTATCTTTAGGTCAGGGAAGAAATCAGCCCCAGCATTTT.